This T cell receptor beta chain was captured by sequencing in a study of cytomegalovirus exposure and HLA in healthy donors. Findings and limits, study-wide: A later analysis showed that HLA-associated TCR beta chains had undergone more clonal expansion than equally common others. Compared with the roughly 700-donor mean, an Asian-associated ancestry cluster reportedly had fewer N-insertions, according to a later analysis. A previous analysis found most TCR beta V segments productive roughly 90% or roughly 30% of the time. It was taken for granted in presence/absence analyses that sequencing depth across donors was roughly uniform.

PCR was performed using 60 Vbeta and 13 Jbeta primers. Assay: immunoSEQ multiplex PCR; the TCRdb copy retains only in-frame clones and omits some. Counted here are about 120,000 clones, roughly four fifths occurring once; the ten biggest clones make up 1.5% to 2%. Germline-derived CDR1 and CDR2 are SGHTA and FQGNSA. The CDR3 totals 18 residues. With respect to this clone: Antigen specificity is unknown.

Sequencing was done on a sample of PBMCs. This chain uses TRBV7-2 with TRBJ2-5; 13 nucleotides align to TRBD2. The DNA matches TRBJ2-7 better at its end, which makes the J call doubtful. The sequence was obtained from a man aged 35 to 55 in good health and CMV-seronegative. The CDR3 is CASSLHLGLAGDRYEQYF. As DNA, the CDR3 is TGTGCCAGCAGCTTACATTTAGGACTAGCGGGAGATCGCTACGAGCAGTACTTC.